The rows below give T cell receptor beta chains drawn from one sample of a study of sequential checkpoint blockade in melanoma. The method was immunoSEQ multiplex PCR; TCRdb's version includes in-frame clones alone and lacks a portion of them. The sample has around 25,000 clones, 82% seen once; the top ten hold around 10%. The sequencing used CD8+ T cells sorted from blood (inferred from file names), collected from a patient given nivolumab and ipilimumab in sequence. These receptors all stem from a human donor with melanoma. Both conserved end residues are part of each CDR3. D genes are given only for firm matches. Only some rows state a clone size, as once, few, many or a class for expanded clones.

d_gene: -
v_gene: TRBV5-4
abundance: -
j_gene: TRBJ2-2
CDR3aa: CASSLEGVDGELFF
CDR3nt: TGTGCCAGCAGCTTGGAAGGGGTGGACGGGGAGCTGTTTTTT

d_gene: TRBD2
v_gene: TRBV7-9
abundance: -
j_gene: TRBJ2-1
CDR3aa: CASSPPGTSGNNEQFF
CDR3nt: TGTGCCAGCAGCCCCCCCGGGACTAGCGGAAACAATGAGCAGTTCTTC

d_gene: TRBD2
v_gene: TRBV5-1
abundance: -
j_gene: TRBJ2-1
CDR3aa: CASTRGEVGVQRDLNEQFF
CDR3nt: TGCGCCAGCACCCGCGGGGAGGTCGGGGTCCAGCGGGACCTGAATGAGCAGTTCTTC

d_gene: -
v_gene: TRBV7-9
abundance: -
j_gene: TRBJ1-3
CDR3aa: CASTPHRDSGNTIYF
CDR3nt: TGTGCCAGCACCCCTCACAGGGACTCTGGAAACACCATATATTTT

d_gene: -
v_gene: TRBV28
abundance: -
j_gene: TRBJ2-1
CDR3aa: CASSPTAGSSYNEQFF
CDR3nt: TGTGCCAGCAGCCCTACTGCGGGTAGCTCCTACAATGAGCAGTTCTTC

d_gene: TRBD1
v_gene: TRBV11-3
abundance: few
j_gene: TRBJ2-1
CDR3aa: CASAGGQGYNEQFF
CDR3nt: TGTGCCAGCGCTGGAGGACAGGGTTACAATGAGCAGTTCTTC

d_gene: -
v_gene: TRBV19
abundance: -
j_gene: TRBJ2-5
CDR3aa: CASISPRGETQYF
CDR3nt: TGTGCCAGTATAAGCCCAAGAGGGGAGACCCAGTACTTC

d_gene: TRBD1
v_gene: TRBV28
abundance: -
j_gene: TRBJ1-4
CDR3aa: CASSLDRGYDEKLFF
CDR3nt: TGTGCCAGCAGTCTCGACAGGGGATACGATGAAAAACTGTTTTTT

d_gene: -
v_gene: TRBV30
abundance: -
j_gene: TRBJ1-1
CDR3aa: CAWSQQGLSEAFF
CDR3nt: TGTGCCTGGAGTCAACAGGGTTTATCAGAAGCTTTCTTT

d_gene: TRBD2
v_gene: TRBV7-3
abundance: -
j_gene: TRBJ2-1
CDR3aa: CASSLGTSVNNEQFF
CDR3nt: TGTGCCAGCAGCCTCGGGACTAGCGTTAACAATGAGCAGTTCTTC

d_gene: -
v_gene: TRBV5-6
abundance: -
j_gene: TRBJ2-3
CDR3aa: CASSSFTGLSTDTQYF
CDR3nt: TGTGCCAGCAGCTCCTTTACGGGACTGAGCACAGATACGCAGTATTTT

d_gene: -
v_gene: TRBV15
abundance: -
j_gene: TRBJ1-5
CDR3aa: CATSIDQGSNQPQHF
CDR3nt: TGTGCCACCAGCATCGACCAGGGGAGCAATCAGCCCCAGCATTTT

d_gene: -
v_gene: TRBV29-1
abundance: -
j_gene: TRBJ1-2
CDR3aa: CSVDRESGYTF
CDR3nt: TGCAGCGTTGACAGGGAAAGTGGCTACACCTTC

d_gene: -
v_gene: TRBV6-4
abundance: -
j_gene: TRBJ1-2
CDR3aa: CASSELFPTDGYTF
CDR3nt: TGTGCCAGCAGTGAGCTCTTTCCGACAGATGGCTACACCTTC

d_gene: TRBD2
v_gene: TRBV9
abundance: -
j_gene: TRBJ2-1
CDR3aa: CASSVETSGWGEQFF
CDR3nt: TGTGCCAGCAGCGTAGAAACTAGCGGCTGGGGTGAGCAGTTCTTC

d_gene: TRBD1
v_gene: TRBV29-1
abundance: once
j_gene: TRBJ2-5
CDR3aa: CSARDRGRGGGETQYF
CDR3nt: TGCAGCGCCCGGGACAGGGGGCGAGGGGGTGGAGAGACCCAGTACTTC

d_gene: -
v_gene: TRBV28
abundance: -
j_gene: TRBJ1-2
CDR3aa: CASSRPSGAHYGYTF
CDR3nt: TGTGCCAGCAGTCGACCCTCAGGGGCTCACTATGGCTACACCTTC

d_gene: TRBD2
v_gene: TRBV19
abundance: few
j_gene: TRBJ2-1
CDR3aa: CASSIGLAGGGEQFF
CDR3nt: TGTGCCAGTAGTATAGGACTAGCGGGGGGCGGTGAGCAGTTCTTC

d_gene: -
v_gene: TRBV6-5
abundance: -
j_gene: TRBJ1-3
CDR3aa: CASSFRGRDGNTIYF
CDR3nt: TGTGCCAGCAGCTTCAGGGGTAGGGATGGAAACACCATATATTTT

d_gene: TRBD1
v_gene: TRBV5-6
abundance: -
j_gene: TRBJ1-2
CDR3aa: CASSGGQGGYTF
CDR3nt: TGTGCCAGCAGCGGTGGACAGGGTGGCTACACCTTC

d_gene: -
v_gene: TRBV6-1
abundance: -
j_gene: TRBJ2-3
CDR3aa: CASSVMLATSTDTQYF
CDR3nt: TGTGCCAGCAGTGTGATGCTAGCGACTAGCACAGATACGCAGTATTTT

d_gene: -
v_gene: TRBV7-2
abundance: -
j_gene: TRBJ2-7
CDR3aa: CASSRDWYEQYF
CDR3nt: TGTGCCAGCAGCCGTGACTGGTACGAGCAGTACTTC

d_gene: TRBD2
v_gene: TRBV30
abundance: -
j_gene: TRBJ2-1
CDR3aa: CAWRGAGLVSWEQFF
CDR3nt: TGTGCCTGGAGAGGGGCCGGACTAGTGAGTTGGGAGCAGTTCTTC

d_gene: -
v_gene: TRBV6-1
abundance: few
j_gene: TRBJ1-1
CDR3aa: CASRREHMNTEAFF
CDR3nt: TGTGCCAGCAGGCGGGAACATATGAACACTGAAGCTTTCTTT

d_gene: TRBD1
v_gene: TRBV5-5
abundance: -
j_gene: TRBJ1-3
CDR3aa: CASSFTGTDDSGNTIYF
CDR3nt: TGTGCCAGCAGCTTCACCGGGACAGACGACTCTGGAAACACCATATATTTT

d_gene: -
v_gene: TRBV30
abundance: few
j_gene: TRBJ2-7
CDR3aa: CAWSRPLLSVVSYEQYF
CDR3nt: TGTGCCTGGAGTCGCCCTCTTCTGAGCGTAGTCTCCTACGAGCAGTACTTC